The rows below give T cell receptor beta chains drawn from one sample of a study of Graves' ophthalmopathy and Graves' hyperthyroidism. TCRdb passed the multiplex PCR reads through MiXCR, listing each CDR3 protein once. The data show some 240,000 distinct CDR3 sequences, less than 55% seen once. The specimen sequenced was peripheral blood. The receptor source for this set is an adult man with Graves' ophthalmopathy. Each CDR3 is given with its conserved first and last residue. The D gene is left open where the match is weak. Only part of the rows carry a size: once, few, many, or a class if the clone is expanded.

abundance	v_gene	j_gene	d_gene	CDR3aa	CDR3nt
NA	TRBV20-1	TRBJ2-7	NA	CSARDLSLTHSYEQYF	TGCAGTGCTAGAGATCTAAGTTTGACTCACTCCTACGAGCAGTACTTC
NA	TRBV20-1	TRBJ2-7	TRBD2	CSALMMAGTSPYEQYF	TGCAGTGCTCTGATGATGGCCGGGACTAGCCCCTACGAGCAGTACTTC
NA	TRBV7-2	TRBJ2-5	TRBD2	CASSLGGLAGGTQYF	TGTGCCAGCAGCTTGGGGGGACTAGCGGGCGGGACCCAGTACTTC
many	TRBV11-2	TRBJ2-6	NA	CASRLSGANVLTF	TGTGCCAGCAGGCTCTCTGGGGCCAACGTCCTGACTTTC
few	TRBV7-2	TRBJ1-2	NA	CASSSDSLYGYTF	TGTGCCAGCAGCTCCGACAGCCTATATGGCTACACCTTC
NA	TRBV29-1	TRBJ1-1	TRBD1	CGVGDRVTEAFF	TGCGGCGTTGGAGACAGGGTGACTGAAGCTTTCTTT
NA	TRBV10-3	TRBJ2-7	TRBD1	CASSYSGGGLGDEQYF	TGTGCCAGCAGTTACTCAGGGGGCGGACTGGGTGACGAGCAGTACTTC
once	TRBV15	TRBJ2-7	TRBD1	CASSQALDRGYEQYF	TGTGCCAGCAGCCAAGCCCTGGACAGGGGCTACGAGCAGTACTTC
NA	TRBV27	TRBJ2-5	TRBD1	CASSMRTGETQYF	TGTGCCAGCAGTATGCGGACAGGAGAGACCCAGTACTTC
NA	TRBV12-3/TRBV12-4	TRBJ2-5	NA	CASRYGTWGNQETQYF	TGTGCCAGCAGATATGGGACCTGGGGGAACCAAGAGACCCAGTACTTC
few	TRBV7-9	TRBJ2-7	NA	CASSALRRRGSYEQYF	TGTGCCAGCAGCGCCCTACGTCGGCGGGGCTCCTACGAGCAGTACTTC
NA	TRBV2	TRBJ1-6	NA	CASSVTSGSNSPLHF	TGTGCCAGCAGTGTCACTTCAGGGTCCAATTCACCCCTCCACTTT
many	TRBV29-1	TRBJ1-1	TRBD1	CSVEDRGTGEAFF	TGCAGCGTTGAAGATCGAGGGACAGGGGAAGCTTTCTTT
NA	TRBV20-1	TRBJ1-2	TRBD1	CSAQPGTGGGYGYTF	TGCAGTGCTCAACCCGGGACAGGGGGCGGCTATGGCTACACCTTC
few	TRBV5-6	TRBJ1-2	TRBD1	CASSQDGISRGTGGNYGYTF	TGTGCCAGCAGCCAAGATGGGATCTCCCGAGGGACAGGGGGTAACTATGGCTACACCTTC
many	TRBV7-3	TRBJ2-7	TRBD1	CASSPGTGPYEQYF	TGTGCCAGCAGCCCCGGGACAGGGCCCTACGAGCAGTACTTC
NA	TRBV2	TRBJ2-3	TRBD2	CAIYGLAGANTQYF	TGTGCCATCTATGGACTAGCGGGAGCTAATACGCAGTATTTT
NA	TRBV2	TRBJ1-5	NA	CASSAGVGVGQPQHF	TGTGCCAGCAGTGCAGGGGTGGGGGTAGGACAGCCCCAGCATTTT
NA	TRBV19	TRBJ1-1	NA	CASSLLRGQIMNTEAFF	TGTGCCAGTAGTCTCTTGAGAGGGCAGATAATGAACACTGAAGCTTTCTTT
NA	TRBV2	TRBJ2-2	TRBD2	CASVTSVGNTGELFF	TGTGCCAGTGTTACTAGCGTCGGGAACACCGGGGAGCTGTTTTTT
NA	TRBV20-1	TRBJ1-1	NA	CSSRGGSKAPEAFF	TGCAGTTCGAGAGGAGGTAGTAAAGCGCCTGAAGCTTTCTTT
NA	TRBV12-3/TRBV12-4	TRBJ2-2	NA	CASRGGGTGELFF	TGTGCCAGCAGGGGAGGGGGGACCGGGGAGCTGTTTTTT
many	TRBV7-8	TRBJ1-2	NA	CASSRGEGGYTF	TGTGCCAGCAGCCGAGGGGAGGGGGGCTACACCTTC
few	TRBV6-6	TRBJ2-7	NA	CASSGATGASYEQYF	TGTGCCAGCAGTGGAGCGACAGGAGCTAGCTACGAGCAGTACTTC
few	TRBV20-1	TRBJ1-2	NA	CSATKQGTGYTF	TGCAGTGCTACCAAACAGGGTACCGGCTACACCTTC
NA	TRBV2	TRBJ2-7	NA	CASKGQESPYEQYF	TGTGCCAGCAAAGGGCAGGAAAGTCCCTACGAGCAGTACTTC
NA	TRBV29-1	TRBJ2-7	NA	CSAMGLANEQYF	TGCAGCGCAATGGGACTGGCGAACGAGCAGTACTTC
NA	TRBV20-1	TRBJ2-7	TRBD1	CSAPPAGTGVEQYF	TGCAGTGCCCCACCGGCCGGGACAGGCGTCGAGCAGTACTTC
few	TRBV24-1	TRBJ1-2	NA	CATSDWTTNYGYTF	TGTGCCACCAGTGATTGGACAACTAACTATGGCTACACCTTC
NA	TRBV5-1	TRBJ2-1	NA	CASSGGGGKYNEQFF	TGCGCCAGCAGCGGTGGTGGAGGTAAATACAATGAGCAGTTCTTC
few	TRBV7-2	TRBJ2-7	NA	CASSSPPANYEQYF	TGTGCCAGCAGCTCCCCCCCAGCAAACTACGAGCAGTACTTC
few	TRBV19	TRBJ1-5	NA	CASSIRERSQPQHF	TGTGCCAGTAGTATCCGCGAGAGGTCTCAGCCCCAGCATTTT
few	TRBV7-7	TRBJ2-5	TRBD2	CASSQTGGGETQYF	TGTGCTAGCAGCCAAACGGGGGGAGGAGAGACCCAGTACTTC
NA	TRBV7-6	TRBJ1-5	NA	CASSLGQVNQPQHF	TGTGCCAGCAGCCTTGGACAAGTCAATCAGCCCCAGCATTTT
once	TRBV10-3	TRBJ1-1	NA	CASSYKGSMNTEAFF	TGTGCCAGCAGTTACAAGGGATCTATGAACACTGAAGCTTTCTTT
once	TRBV25-1	TRBJ1-1	TRBD1	CASKTGGTEAFF	TGTGCCAGCAAGACAGGGGGCACTGAAGCTTTCTTT
many	TRBV6-5	TRBJ1-2	NA	CVERRGEHYGYTF	TGTGTCGAACGAAGGGGGGAGCACTATGGCTACACCTTC
NA	TRBV7-9	TRBJ2-3	NA	CASSVRTDTQYF	TGTGCCAGCAGCGTGCGCACAGATACGCAGTATTTT
NA	TRBV28	TRBJ1-3	NA	CASSLRGSGNTIYF	TGTGCCAGCAGTTTAAGGGGATCTGGAAACACCATATATTTT
NA	TRBV7-2	TRBJ2-5	NA	CASSLAASGSETQYF	TGTGCCAGCAGCTTAGCCGCCTCAGGGAGCGAGACCCAGTACTTC
many	TRBV2	TRBJ2-7	TRBD2	CASSEGLAGTEQYF	TGTGCCAGCAGTGAGGGACTAGCGGGAACAGAGCAGTACTTC
NA	TRBV6-2/TRBV6-3	TRBJ2-5	NA	CASSLLSTQIEAQYF	TGTGCCAGCAGCTTACTCTCTACGCAGATAGAGGCCCAGTACTTC
NA	TRBV5-6	TRBJ1-6	NA	CASSLDQRGDSPLHF	TGTGCCAGCAGCTTGGATCAGAGAGGGGATTCACCCCTCCACTTT
once	TRBV25-1	TRBJ1-2	NA	CASSQNLGNGYTF	TGTGCCAGCAGCCAGAACTTGGGGAATGGCTACACCTTC
NA	TRBV6-5	TRBJ1-6	NA	CASSLQGEDSPLHF	TGTGCCAGCAGCCTACAGGGTGAGGATTCACCCCTCCACTTT
few	TRBV12-3/TRBV12-4	TRBJ2-7	NA	CASSFHYEQYF	TGTGCCAGCAGTTTCCATTACGAGCAGTACTTC
NA	TRBV5-6	TRBJ1-6	NA	CASSLDYNSPLHF	TGTGCCAGCAGCTTGGACTATAATTCACCCCTCCACTTT
NA	TRBV2	TRBJ2-7	NA	CASSEFMSSYEQYF	TGTGCCAGCAGTGAGTTCATGAGCTCCTACGAGCAGTACTTC
NA	TRBV5-1	TRBJ1-3	NA	CASSLGLGGSGNTIYF	TGCGCCAGCAGCTTGGGACTTGGCGGCTCTGGAAACACCATATATTTT
few	TRBV19	TRBJ1-1	NA	CASTQRGKTEAFF	TGTGCCAGTACCCAGAGAGGGAAGACTGAAGCTTTCTTT
NA	TRBV2	TRBJ2-2	NA	CASTKGWRTGELFF	TGTGCCAGCACCAAGGGGTGGAGGACCGGGGAGCTGTTTTTT
NA	TRBV20-1	TRBJ2-7	NA	CSARNRDYEQYF	TGCAGTGCTAGGAACAGGGACTACGAGCAGTACTTC
NA	TRBV5-4	TRBJ2-7	NA	CASSQDPQGVYEQYF	TGCGCCAGCAGCCAAGATCCACAGGGCGTTTACGAGCAGTACTTC
many	TRBV25-1	TRBJ2-5	TRBD1	CASSEGTGPLKTQYF	TGTGCCAGCAGCGAGGGGACAGGGCCACTAAAGACCCAGTACTTC
once	TRBV7-9	TRBJ2-7	TRBD2	CAGGLAGDLYEQYF	TGTGCCGGCGGACTAGCGGGAGATTTGTACGAGCAGTACTTC
NA	TRBV20-1	TRBJ1-1	TRBD1	CSARDRTGAKNTEAFF	TGCAGTGCTAGAGATCGGACAGGGGCTAAGAACACTGAAGCTTTCTTT
NA	TRBV6-2/TRBV6-3	TRBJ1-1	NA	CASHSPGQNTEAFF	TGTGCCAGCCATAGCCCGGGGCAGAACACTGAAGCTTTCTTT
NA	TRBV10-3	TRBJ2-7	NA	CASSYGAEQYF	TGTGCCAGCAGTTACGGTGCCGAGCAGTACTTC
few	TRBV27	TRBJ1-4	TRBD1	CASSPQDRGGEKLFF	TGTGCCAGCAGTCCGCAGGACAGGGGAGGTGAAAAACTGTTTTTT